A single sample is the source of the 8 T cell receptor beta chains below, sequenced in a study of blood T cell repertoires in COVID-19. Generated by immunoSEQ multiplex PCR, the TCRdb table keeps only in-frame clones and is missing some. The data hold approximately 300,000 clones, with roughly nine tenths observed a single time. The specimen sequenced was PBMCs or T cells enriched from blood (not recorded which). These receptors came from a woman aged 25 to 39 who had been exposed to COVID-19.

The J gene is TRBJ2-3, the V gene TRBV7-6; 11 bases line up with TRBD2. V was clipped by 5 bases and J by 0 bases; unmatched bases: 4. The CDR3 sequence is 16 residues long. CDR1 and CDR2 (germline): SGHVS, FNYEAQ. CDR3 region: CASSLIAGGSTDTQYF. The CDR3 bases are TGTGCCAGCAGCCTTATAGCGGGGGGGAGCACAGATACGCAGTATTTT.

The chain combines TRBV19 with TRBJ1-5, with D hard to call. The CDR3 loop spans 15 amino acids. V dropped 6 bases and J dropped 4 bases, with 16 bases sitting between them. Germline V CDR1 and CDR2: LNHDA, SQIVND (reference sequence). The CDR3 coding sequence is TGTGCCAGTAGCCTGGACGGAGCGGGGAATCAGCCCCAGCATTTT. Translated, it gives CASSLDGAGNQPQHF.

This chain connects TRBV12-5 to TRBJ2-1, with 10 bases that match TRBD1. Germline CDR1 reads LGHNT; CDR2 reads FRNRAP. The CDR3 is 17 amino acids. The junction had 10 bases not matched to a gene; V was cut back by 1 base and J by 7 bases. The CDR3 region has the DNA TGTGCTAGTGGTTTGGGCTCGGCCCGGGACAGGGGAAATGAGCAGTTCTTC. Translation gives CASGLGSARDRGNEQFF.

This clone was seen only once. The chain uses TRBV27 and TRBJ1-2, with 7 bases identical to TRBD1. The CDR3 extends over 13 amino acids. Germline assignment: CDR1 MNHEY and CDR2 SMNVEV (reference sequence). V trimming: 6 bases; J trimming: 8 bases; junction bases outside the gene matches: 9. CDR3 loop: CASRPTGERGYTF. The CDR3 DNA sequence: TGTGCCAGCAGACCTACAGGGGAGAGGGGCTACACCTTC.

V and J are TRBV19 and TRBJ2-1; 7 bases are shared with TRBD1. The CDR3 length is 15 residues. J lost 0 bases, V lost 6 bases, and 5 bases had no gene match. Looked up from germline, CDR1 is LNHDA and CDR2 is SQIVND (reference sequence). CDR3 DNA: TGTGCCAGTAGGACAGGGAAGGGCTCCTACAATGAGCAGTTCTTC. Translated: CASRTGKGSYNEQFF.

This chain uses TRBV9 with TRBJ1-1, with no clear D. V lost 0 bases and J 4 bases, leaving 10 bases between the germline ends. In germline, CDR1 is SGDLS, CDR2 YYNGEE. This CDR3 has 14 amino acids. CDR3 protein: CASSVDLDGTEAFF. DNA of the CDR3: TGTGCCAGCAGCGTAGACCTAGACGGCACTGAAGCTTTCTTT.

V is TRBV4-1 and J is TRBJ1-6; 9 positions match TRBD1. CDR3 length equals 16 residues. V shed 4 bases, J shed 10 bases, and the junction held 11 bases outside the gene matches. Germline CDR1 and CDR2: MGHRA and YSYEKL. This CDR3 reads CASSLNTDRGRSPLHF. In DNA, the CDR3 is TGCGCCAGCAGCCTAAACACGGACAGGGGAAGGTCACCCCTCCACTTT.

V usage is TRBV6-5 and J usage is TRBJ2-7; tentatively, D is TRBD2 (5 bases). Trimming stripped 2 bases from V and 9 bases from J, with 11 bases between. The length of the CDR3 is 12 residues. The germline V gene has CDR1 MNHEY and CDR2 SVGAGI. The CDR3 sequence: CASSYTGRGQYF. The CDR3 bases are TGTGCCAGCAGTTACACGGGAAGAGGGCAGTACTTC.